This T cell receptor beta chain was observed in a study of blood T cell repertoires in COVID-19 (dated by TCRdb to the early 2020s). A note on the overall study: Samples from collaborators originated in the United States, Italy and Spain and spanned both the acute and convalescent phases of COVID-19. The prospective study material was composed of cDNA or gDNA derived from T cells, B-cell-depleted T cells, or PBMCs. Subjects who had been exposed to COVID-19, were actively infected with it, or had recovered from it provided the deeply sampled blood TCRbeta repertoires that made up the dataset. A freely available public database, intended as a resource for researchers studying the immune response to SARS-CoV-2, is where the repertoires were released. The samples were drawn from the first 160 participants of the ongoing ImmuneRACE study and from 1,254 subjects provided by 6 global collaborators. A de-identified subject ID, COVID-19 status, age in years and sex were almost always included in the sample metadata. Where HLA class I and class II types were available, the types were taken from metadata supplied by the sample provider, not from assay-based typing. General study outcomes and caveats: The quantity of clinical and demographic metadata differed by source and by participant and was supplied without curation.

TCRbeta CDR3 regions were amplified from genomic DNA by means of the immunoSEQ Assay, a bias-controlled multiplex PCR. As for the authors' bioinformatics: The number of nucleated cells in each sample was estimated from the amplification of reference gene primers within the assay. To quantify the absolute abundance of each unique TCRbeta CDR3 rearrangement, sequence reads were collapsed and filtered. For each sample, productive Simpson clonality was calculated as the square root of Simpson's diversity index across productive rearrangements. In TCRdb, the immuneACCESS table is reduced to in-frame sequences with V and J assigned. These tables do not hold every clone; where another copy was compared, an unresolved V gene accounts for under half, and the others remain unexplained. V, J and clone size are those of that table, while D and trimming were read from the DNA. This sample gives 95,000 to 100,000 clones in total; approximately 79% of them show up just once. 18% of the sample is taken by the ten largest.

Notes on this clone: Its cognate antigen has yet to be identified. The record has no base qualities; no much larger clone is one base away.

Collaborating institutions collected whole blood in K2EDTA tubes following their own protocols. For TCRbeta analysis, collaborators shipped samples as frozen whole blood, isolated PBMCs, or DNA extracted from either of those sample types. V loses 2 bases, J loses 5 bases, and the germline ends lie 8 bases apart. CDR1 and CDR2 were assigned from the germline V gene (reference sequence) as MNHEY and SMNVEV. The CDR3 contains 13 residues, cysteine and phenylalanine counted. Only the CDR3 DNA is retained, 39 bases long and in frame from the first base. The sample consisted of peripheral blood. This receptor was taken from a woman of 80 years or more with active or convalescent COVID-19. In this chain, TRBV27 is recombined with TRBJ2-3; a tentative D match to TRBD1 spans 5 bases. The CDR3 protein: CASSLRGGDTQYF. The nucleotides are TGTGCCAGCAGTTTAAGGGGCGGAGATACGCAGTATTTT.